The T cell receptor beta chain described here comes from a study of blood T cell repertoires in COVID-19. Across the whole study: Both acute and convalescent COVID-19 samples were obtained from the United States, Italy and Spain. T cells, B-cell-depleted T cells, or PBMCs supplied cDNA or gDNA.

Membership in each cohort depended on participant-reported clinical history. Per the original data handling: Amplifying reference gene primers gave estimates of nucleated cell counts. Sequenced by immunoSEQ multiplex PCR; TCRdb stores in-frame clones only, minus some. V and J calls and clone size come straight from that table; D and trimming were deduced from the DNA. The data contain 130,000 to 150,000 clones, roughly nine tenths of them seen just once; the ten biggest clones take up roughly 4%. Germline lookup yields CDR1 SGHRS and CDR2 YFSETQ. The CDR3 sequence is 14 residues long. With 4 bases removed from V and 2 bases from J, the gap between germline ends came to 13 bases.

The clonotype was recovered from a woman between 40 and 50 years old who had been exposed to COVID-19. The specimen was PBMCs or T cells enriched from blood (not recorded which). This rearrangement joins TRBV5-1 to TRBJ2-7; TRBD2 is a possible D gene (5 bases). The chain's CDR3 is CASSRGLPPYEQYF. CDR3 nucleotide sequence: TGCGCCAGCAGCCGGGGTCTGCCTCCCTACGAGCAGTACTTC.